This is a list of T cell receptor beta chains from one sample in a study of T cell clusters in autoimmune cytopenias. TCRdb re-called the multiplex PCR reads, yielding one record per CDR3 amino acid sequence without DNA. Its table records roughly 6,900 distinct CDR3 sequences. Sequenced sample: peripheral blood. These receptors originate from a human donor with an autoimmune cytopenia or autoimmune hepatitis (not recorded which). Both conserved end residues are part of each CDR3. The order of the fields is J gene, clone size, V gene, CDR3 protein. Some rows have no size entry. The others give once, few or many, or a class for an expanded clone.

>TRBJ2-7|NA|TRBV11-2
CASSLNSHLAGGPREQYF
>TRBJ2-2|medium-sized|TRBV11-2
CASSVGTAITGELFF
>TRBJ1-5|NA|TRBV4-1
CASSRQTGDNQPQHF
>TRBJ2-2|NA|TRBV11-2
CASSLSNSANTGELFF
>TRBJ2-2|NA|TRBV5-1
CASQGLAETGELFF
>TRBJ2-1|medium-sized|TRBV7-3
CASSPGSYNEQFF
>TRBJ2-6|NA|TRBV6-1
CASSERETGGRVVGANVLTF
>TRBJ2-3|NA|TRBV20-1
CSADGEAGGPDTQYF
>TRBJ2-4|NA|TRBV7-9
CANGELLAKNIQYF
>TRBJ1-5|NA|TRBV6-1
CASSGPGQGTQPQHF
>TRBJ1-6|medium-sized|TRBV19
CASSMVDLWGNSPLHF
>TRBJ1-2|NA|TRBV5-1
CASSLGGYGYTF
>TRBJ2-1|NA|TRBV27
CASTLAGGPGNEQFF
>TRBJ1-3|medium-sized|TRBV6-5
CASSYFPPLGPGNTIYF
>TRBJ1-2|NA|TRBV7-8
CASSSQYGYTF
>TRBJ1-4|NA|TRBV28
CASSLRVEKLFF
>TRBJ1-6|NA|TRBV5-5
CASSPLGGDNSPLHF
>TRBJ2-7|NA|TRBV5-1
CASSFGSSYEQYF
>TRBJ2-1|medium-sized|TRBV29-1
CSVEIYLALVDNEQFF
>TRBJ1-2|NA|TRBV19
CASSRTGNYGYTF
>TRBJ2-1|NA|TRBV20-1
CSARDRGLSNEQFF
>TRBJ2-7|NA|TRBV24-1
CATSRSPLAGDEQYF
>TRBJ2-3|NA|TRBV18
CASAAGQLTDTQYF
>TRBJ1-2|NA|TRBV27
CASSLTGSEGFYGYTF
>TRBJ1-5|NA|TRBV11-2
CASSLGQGQDQPQHF
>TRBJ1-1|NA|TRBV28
CASSLESFAEAFF
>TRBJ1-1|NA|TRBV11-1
CASSFRANTEAFF
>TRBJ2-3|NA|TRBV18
CASSPGADTQYF
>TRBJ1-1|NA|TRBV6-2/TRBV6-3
CASQINLRNTEAFF
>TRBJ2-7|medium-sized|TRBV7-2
CASTFHTGLREQYF
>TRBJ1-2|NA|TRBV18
CASSPDDGYGYTF
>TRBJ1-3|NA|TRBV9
CASSATESSGKTIYF
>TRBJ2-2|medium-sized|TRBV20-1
CSAGPGLAGTNTGELFF
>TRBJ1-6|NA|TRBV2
CASRGQGAYNSPLHF
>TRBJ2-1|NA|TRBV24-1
CATGTTLNEQFF
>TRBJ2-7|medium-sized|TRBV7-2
CASSYRGGSTGEQYF
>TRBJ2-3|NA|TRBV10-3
CAISESRDNFPSTDTQYF
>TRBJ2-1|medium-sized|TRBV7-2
CASSPGLAGAYNEQFF
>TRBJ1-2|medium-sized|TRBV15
CATSSRNRANYGYTF
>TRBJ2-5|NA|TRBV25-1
CASRARGGQETQYF
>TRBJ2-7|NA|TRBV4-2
CASSQDLAEYYEQYF
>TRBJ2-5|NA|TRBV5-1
CASSLMGLAGVLETQYF
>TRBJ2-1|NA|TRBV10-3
CAIQGSDNEQFF
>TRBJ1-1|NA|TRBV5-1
CASMEGLNTEAFF
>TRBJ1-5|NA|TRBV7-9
CASSFSGDNQPQHF
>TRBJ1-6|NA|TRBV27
CASSHRQLNYNSPLHF
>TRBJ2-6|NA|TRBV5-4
CASSLGVPSGANVLTF
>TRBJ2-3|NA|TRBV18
CASSPRRNTDTQYF
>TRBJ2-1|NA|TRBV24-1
CATSDSGQGAVHNEQFF
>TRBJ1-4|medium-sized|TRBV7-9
CASTSGYEKLFF
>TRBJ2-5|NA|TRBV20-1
CSARRLEIETQYF
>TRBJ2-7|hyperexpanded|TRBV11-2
CASSLAQGAVEQYF
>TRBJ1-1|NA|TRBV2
CASSDVRSEAFF
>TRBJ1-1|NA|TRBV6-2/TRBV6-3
CASRSGGSGTEAFF
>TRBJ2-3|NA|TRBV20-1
CSARGFVRLAADTQYF
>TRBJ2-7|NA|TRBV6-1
CATFSDSTGYEQYF
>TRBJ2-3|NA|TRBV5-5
CASSFTGMRTDTQYF
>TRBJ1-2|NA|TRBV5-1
CASSLDTQGNYGYTF
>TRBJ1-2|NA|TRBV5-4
CATAAPIRDNYGYTF